This T cell receptor (beta chain) was recovered during a study of cytomegalovirus exposure and HLA in healthy donors. General study findings and limits: Most subjects had HLA-A and HLA-B alleles reportedly predicted accurately by TCR beta sequences. Later analysis placed DRB1 highest and HLA-C lowest in TCR association rates, which differed by HLA locus.

The PCR ran on 60 Vbeta and 13 Jbeta primers. The protocol was immunoSEQ multiplex PCR, while the TCRdb copy is restricted to in-frame clones and leaves out a portion. Here the sample spans around 230,000 clones, roughly 79% being singletons. With regard to this clone: What it binds is unknown.

The specimen sequenced was PBMCs. The receptor comes from a male donor in good health and CMV-seronegative.

CDR3: CASSQDEGAGANVLTF. The DNA for the CDR3 is TGCGCCAGCAGCCAAGATGAGGGAGCTGGGGCCAACGTCCTGACTTTC. V is TRBV4-3 and J is TRBJ2-6; D may be TRBD2 (5 bases). Trimming took off 0 bases at V and 2 bases at J, with 8 bases between the two ends. This CDR3 has 16 residues. Germline V lookup: CDR1 LGHNA, CDR2 YSLEER.